The 23 T cell receptor beta chains presented below share a single source sample, sequenced in a study of beta chain features in type 1 diabetes (dated by TCRdb to the late 2010s). Library prep was done by the immunoSEQ multiplex PCR assay. The High Capacity cDNA Reverse Transcription Kit was used to reverse transcribe all of the isolated RNA, meaning that expressed TCRB transcripts were what got sequenced. TCRdb carries this immuneACCESS record with in-frame sequences only. Its versions omit some clonotypes, under half of them owing to an unresolved V gene in the studies checked, with the rest unexplained. This sample is represented by around 650,000 clones; around 12% of them were singletons. Of the sample, more than 0.1% falls within the top ten clones. Study-wide findings and limitations: Type 1 diabetes patients showed a moderate but significant shortening of TCRB CDR3 length in all four CD4+ subsets.

No antigen has been assigned to these receptors. The material sequenced was naive CD4+ T cells from blood. In light of the paper, this sample's cell subset or site label describes: true naive CD4+ T cells. These receptors originate from a man aged 25-40 years with type 1 diabetes.

The V gene is TRBV28, the J gene TRBJ2-3; D unclear. Germline CDR1 is MDHEN and CDR2 is SYDVKM. The CDR3 extends over 13 amino acids. V was trimmed by 6 bases and J by 5 bases, leaving 12 bases between them. The CDR3 region is CASSSPPVDTQYF. CDR3 nucleotide sequence: TGTGCCAGCAGCTCCCCCCCCGTAGATACGCAGTATTTT.

This clone occurred a few times. The genes are TRBV28 and TRBJ2-7; tentatively, D is TRBD1 (5 bases). Germline CDR1 MDHEN, CDR2 SYDVKM. Deletions cut 8 bases from V and 8 bases from J, with 10 bases between. The CDR3 sequence is 10 residues long. As DNA, the CDR3 is TGTGCCAGCCAGGGAAGAAAGCAGTACTTC. Amino acids: CASQGRKQYF.

V gene TRBV18 combines with J gene TRBJ2-7, with D hard to call. The CDR3 is made up of 13 amino acids. Germline loops: CDR1 KGHSH, CDR2 LQKENI. V was pared by 0 bases and J by 4 bases, with 7 bases between. The CDR3 coding sequence is TGTGCCAGCTCACCACCCTCAGTTTACGAGCAGTACTTC. Translating it yields CASSPPSVYEQYF.

This chain connects TRBV5-4 to TRBJ2-2; 8 bases fit TRBD1. Germline V lookup: CDR1 SGHNT, CDR2 YYREEE (reference sequence). The CDR3 totals 15 residues. J gave up 6 bases and V 4 bases, and 8 bases lay outside the gene matches. CDR3 nucleotides: TGTGCCAGCAGCCCTAGGACAGGGAATCCCGGGGAGCTGTTTTTT. This sequence encodes CASSPRTGNPGELFF.

V usage is TRBV11-2 and J usage is TRBJ2-1, with D possibly being TRBD1 or TRBD2 (6 bases each). The V gene lost 5 bases and the J gene lost 5 bases, with 10 bases spanning the gap. This CDR3 has 13 residues. From germline, CDR1 is SGHAT and CDR2 FQNNGV. CDR3 amino acids: CASSTGANNEQFF. The CDR3 bases are TGTGCCAGCAGCACGGGGGCGAACAATGAGCAGTTCTTC.

This clone was seen a handful of times. The chain employs TRBV6-5 and TRBJ1-6; D gene ambiguous. Deletions cut 2 bases from V and 10 bases from J, with 18 bases between. Germline V gene data show CDR1 as MNHEY and CDR2 as SVGAGI. The CDR3 consists of 16 residues. Here the CDR3 reads CASSYGGGNLGSPLHF. CDR3 nucleotide sequence: TGTGCCAGCAGTTACGGAGGAGGAAATCTTGGCTCACCCCTCCACTTT.

CDR3 in DNA: TGTGCCAGCAGCCTAAGCGGGGGGACCTCCTACGAGCAGTACTTC. Translating it yields CASSLSGGTSYEQYF. The genes are TRBV5-4 and TRBJ2-7; TRBD2 matches 9 bases. The V segment lost 4 bases and the J segment 0 bases; nucleotides outside the gene matches: 5. Germline lookup yields CDR1 SGHNT and CDR2 YYREEE (reference sequence). CDR3 size: 15 residues. The whole variable domain, remainder taken from reference TRBV5-4 and TRBJ2-7, is ETGVTQSPTHLIKTRGQQVTLRCSSQSGHNTVSWYQQALGQGPQFIFQYYREEENGRGNFPPRFSGLQFPNYSSELNVNALELDDSALYLCASSLSGGTSYEQYFGPGTRLTVT.

This clone was detected only a few times. The chain recombines TRBV5-6 with TRBJ2-7, with D possibly matching TRBD2 (5 bases). V lost 1 base to trimming and J lost 3 bases, with 11 bases between them. This CDR3 comprises 14 residues. Germline V lookup: CDR1 SGHDT, CDR2 YYEEEE. The CDR3 loop is CASSLYGVIYEQYF. CDR3 bases: TGTGCCAGCAGCTTGTACGGGGTTATCTACGAGCAGTACTTC.

The chain is built from TRBV10-3 and TRBJ2-1, with a tentative D call TRBD1 (6 bases). The CDR3 contains 13 residues. V lost 5 bases and J lost 5, with 10 bases in between. CDR1 ENHRY and CDR2 SYGVKD come from the germline V gene. The CDR3, as DNA: TGTGCCATCAGTTGGACAGAAAACAATGAGCAGTTCTTC. As protein: CAISWTENNEQFF.

In its sample, this clone was seen a few times. The genes are TRBV19 and TRBJ2-3; D remains unclear. V lost 3 bases and J lost 2, with 12 bases in between. Germline values: CDR1 LNHDA, CDR2 SQIVND (reference sequence). This CDR3 spans 15 amino acids. CDR3 sequence: CASSMGQSHTDTQYF. CDR3 DNA sequence: TGTGCCAGTAGTATGGGTCAGTCCCACACAGATACGCAGTATTTT.

Regarding this clone: The identical CDR3 is also encoded by other nucleotide sequences in the sample. This sequence joins TRBV28 and TRBJ2-6; D may match TRBD1 or TRBD2 (5 bases each). The germline gives CDR1 MDHEN, CDR2 SYDVKM. CDR3 length: 15 residues. V dropped 2 bases and J dropped 0 bases, with 5 bases sitting between them. The CDR3 nucleotides read TGTGCCAGCAGTTTAGGGACCTCTGGGGCCAACGTCCTGACTTTC. Amino acids: CASSLGTSGANVLTF.

This clone appeared a few times. The gene calls are TRBV5-4 and TRBJ1-4; D gene ambiguous. V was trimmed by 2 bases and J by 6 bases, leaving 8 bases between them. This CDR3 has 13 amino acids. From germline, CDR1 is SGHNT and CDR2 YYREEE (reference sequence). CDR3 sequence (DNA): TGTGCCAGCAGCTTATTTGGCGATGAAAAACTGTTTTTT. Translation gives CASSLFGDEKLFF.

This clone has only a few counts. This chain joins TRBV28 and TRBJ2-1, with 10 nucleotides matching TRBD1. Germline values: CDR1 MDHEN, CDR2 SYDVKM. J gave up 8 bases and V 5 bases, and 9 bases lay outside the gene matches. The length of the CDR3 is 15 residues. Written as DNA, the CDR3 is TGTGCCAGCAGTATCCCTGGACAGGGGGATGATGAGCAGTTCTTC. It is translated as CASSIPGQGDDEQFF.

The table lists this clone with a few counts. The V and J genes are TRBV7-9 and TRBJ2-3, with 8 positions matching TRBD1. V lost 5 bases and J lost 5; bases outside the gene matches: 3. Germline V gene data show CDR1 as SEHNR and CDR2 as FQNEAQ (reference sequence). This CDR3 is 13 amino acids long. The chain's CDR3 is CASSRTGKDTQYF. The CDR3 DNA reads TGTGCCAGCAGCAGGACAGGGAAAGATACGCAGTATTTT.

This clone was found a few times. The chain joins TRBV5-6 to TRBJ2-1; the D is unclear. Germline-derived CDR1 and CDR2 are SGHDT and YYEEEE. Trimming stripped 4 bases from V and 12 bases from J, with 11 bases between. This CDR3 comprises 11 residues. The CDR3 coding sequence is TGTGCCAGCAGCGGGAACGGTTGGCAGTTCTTC. Encoded protein: CASSGNGWQFF.

This clone was picked up a small number of times. The rearrangement uses TRBV4-3 and TRBJ2-6; 9 positions agree with TRBD1. Trimming at V came to 5 bases and at J to 0 bases, leaving 8 bases not matched to a gene. This CDR3 has 18 amino acids. Germline CDR1 and CDR2: LGHNA and YSLEER. CDR3 protein: CASSVRTGANSGANVLTF. In nucleotides, the CDR3 is TGCGCCAGCAGCGTCCGGACAGGGGCGAACTCTGGGGCCAACGTCCTGACTTTC.

This clone was detected a few times. This chain joins TRBV5-1 and TRBJ2-7; D not certain. The CDR3 runs 16 residues. In germline, CDR1 is SGHRS, CDR2 YFSETQ. V lost 0 bases and J lost 3, with 16 bases in between. The CDR3 here is CASSLASGFSSYEQYF. In DNA, the CDR3 is TGCGCCAGCAGCTTGGCCTCAGGATTTTCTAGCTACGAGCAGTACTTC.

J is TRBJ2-1 and V is TRBV19, with TRBD1 matching over 9 bases. The CDR3 consists of 13 residues. CDR1 is LNHDA, CDR2 SQIVND, per germline (reference sequence). J gave up 14 bases and V 5 bases, and 10 bases lay outside the gene matches. CDR3 DNA: TGTGCCAGTAGTTCCCACACCGGGACAGGGAAGTTCTTC. Residues: CASSSHTGTGKFF.

The chain combines TRBV5-1 with TRBJ2-1, with D perhaps TRBD2 (6 bases). Germline V CDR1 and CDR2: SGHRS, YFSETQ. V shed 4 bases and J shed 2 bases, with 13 bases lying between them. CDR3 size: 15 residues. The DNA for the CDR3 is TGCGCCAGCAGCAGGGGACTTCCAACCTACAATGAGCAGTTCTTC. It specifies CASSRGLPTYNEQFF.

This clone has only a few counts. This CDR3 reads CASSLARTYEQYF. The CDR3 region has the DNA TGCGCCAGCAGCTTGGCGCGGACCTACGAGCAGTACTTC. The V gene is TRBV5-1, the J gene TRBJ2-7; D is uncertain. V gave up 0 bases and J gave up 2 bases, with 6 bases separating them. Germline CDR1 SGHRS, CDR2 YFSETQ. This CDR3 region has 13 residues.

This clone has only a few counts. The chain recombines TRBV11-1 with TRBJ2-7; 9 bases are a match to TRBD1. CDR3 length: 16 amino acids. In germline, CDR1 is SGHAT, CDR2 FQDESV (reference sequence). The trim removed 5 bases at V and 5 bases at J, leaving 13 bases unmatched. The DNA for the CDR3 is TGTGCCAGCAGCCCCCCCGGGACAGGGATCAGGAACGAGCAGTACTTC. This gives the protein CASSPPGTGIRNEQYF.

This chain joins TRBV7-6 and TRBJ2-6; 7 bases are shared with TRBD1. This CDR3 is built from 19 residues. V was clipped by 1 base and J by 0 bases; unmatched bases: 9. Germline loops: CDR1 SGHVS, CDR2 FNYEAQ. CDR3 amino acids: CASSLVPTGTRSGANVLTF. The CDR3, as DNA: TGTGCCAGCAGCTTAGTTCCGACAGGGACCCGCTCTGGGGCCAACGTCCTGACTTTC.

The genes are TRBV7-2 and TRBJ2-1, with a possible D match to TRBD1 (6 bases). Trimming removed 4 bases at V and 8 bases at J, with 12 bases between. CDR1 is SGHTA, CDR2 FQGNSA, per germline. The CDR3 is 13 residues long. The chain's CDR3 is CASSSRTDYEQFF. In DNA, the CDR3 is TGTGCCAGCAGCTCACGGACAGATTATGAGCAGTTCTTC.